This section outlines one T cell receptor beta chain sequence together with its context. These data come from a study of blood T cell repertoires in COVID-19. CDR1 and CDR2 (germline): MNHEY, SMNVEV (reference sequence). With 6 bases removed from V and 2 bases from J, the gap between germline ends came to 11 bases. The CDR3 extends over 14 amino acids. As handled by the study authors: Scientists estimated how many nucleated cells there were by amplifying reference gene primers. Here immunoSEQ multiplex PCR was the method, and the copy in TCRdb shows in-frame clones only, minus some. The D gene and trimming were derived from the DNA, and the V and J assignments and clone size from that table. In the table there are about 150,000 clones, 80% to 85% of which are singletons.

V gene TRBV27 combines with J gene TRBJ2-1; maybe TRBD2 (5 bases). Material: peripheral blood. This sequence was found in a man aged 25-40 years with COVID-19, enrolled during active disease. The CDR3 DNA sequence: TGTGCCAGCAGACGTAGGGAGACCTACAATGAGCAGTTCTTC. As protein: CASRRRETYNEQFF.